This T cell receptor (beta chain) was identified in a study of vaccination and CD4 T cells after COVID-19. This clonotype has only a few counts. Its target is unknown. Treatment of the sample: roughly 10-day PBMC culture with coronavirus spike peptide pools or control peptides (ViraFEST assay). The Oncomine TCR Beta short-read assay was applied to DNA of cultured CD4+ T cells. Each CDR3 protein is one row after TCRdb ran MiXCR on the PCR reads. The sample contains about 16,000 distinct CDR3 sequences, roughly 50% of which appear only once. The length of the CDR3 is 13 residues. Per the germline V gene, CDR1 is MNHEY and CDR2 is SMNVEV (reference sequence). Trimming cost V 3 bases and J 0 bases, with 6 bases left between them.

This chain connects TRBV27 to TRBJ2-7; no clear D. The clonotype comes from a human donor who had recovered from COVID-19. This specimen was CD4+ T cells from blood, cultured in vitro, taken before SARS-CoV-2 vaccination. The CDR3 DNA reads TGTGCCAGCAGTTTTTCGGGCTCCTACGAGCAGTACTTC. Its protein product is CASSFSGSYEQYF.